The clone carrying this T cell receptor beta chain has at least ten counts. The target antigen is unknown. From germline, CDR1 is LGHNA and CDR2 YSLEER. V lost 3 bases and J lost 7; bases outside the gene matches: 8. The CDR3 length is 15 residues. These data come from a study of blood T cells in healthy people across ages. Study findings and constraints: Investigators treated diversity estimates from one million T cells as underestimates. Since the PBMCs were unsorted, naive and antigen-experienced cells could not be conclusively compared.

For the second PCR, which ran for roughly 6 to 11 cycles, a sample-barcoded 5' primer and a J-beta primer mix were used. Each CDR3 protein is one row after TCRdb ran MiXCR on the 5' RACE reads. The profile shows around 1,700,000 distinct CDR3 sequences, 25% to 30% of them singletons. This TCR came from a woman in her twenties or thirties in good health. Sequencing used blood. This chain connects TRBV4-3 to TRBJ2-1, with TRBD1 matching over 8 bases. The CDR3 region is CASSHRTGSGNEQFF. DNA for the CDR3: TGCGCCAGCAGCCATCGGACAGGGTCAGGGAATGAGCAGTTCTTC.